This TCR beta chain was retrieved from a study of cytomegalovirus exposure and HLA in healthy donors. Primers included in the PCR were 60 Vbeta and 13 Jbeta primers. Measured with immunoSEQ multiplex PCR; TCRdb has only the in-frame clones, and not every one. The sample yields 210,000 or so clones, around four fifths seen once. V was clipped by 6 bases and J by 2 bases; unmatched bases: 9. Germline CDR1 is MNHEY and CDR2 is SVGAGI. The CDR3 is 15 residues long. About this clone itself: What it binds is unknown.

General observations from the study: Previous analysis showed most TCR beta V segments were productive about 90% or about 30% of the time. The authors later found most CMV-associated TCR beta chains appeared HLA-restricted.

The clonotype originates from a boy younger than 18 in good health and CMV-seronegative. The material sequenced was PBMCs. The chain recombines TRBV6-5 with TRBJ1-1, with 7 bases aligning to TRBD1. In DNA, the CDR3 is TGTGCCAGCAGCGATGACAGGGCCCTAAACACTGAAGCTTTCTTT. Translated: CASSDDRALNTEAFF.